This T cell receptor beta chain was identified in a study of T cells in Graves' hyperthyroidism and ophthalmopathy. General observations from the study: Most thyroid clonotypes expanded above 0.001 appeared in blood too.

Template material for amplifying TCR beta CDR3 regions consisted of RNA transcripts. RT-PCR in the first round (using the HTBI primer set) targeted the TCR CDR3. Via MiXCR, TCRdb re-called the multiplex PCR reads, giving one row per CDR3 protein. Among some 350,000 distinct CDR3 sequences listed, approximately 15% were seen once. As to this clonotype: Its matching antigen is unknown.

Blood from later-ophthalmopathy patients was taken at first hyperthyroidism diagnosis. This sample holds PBMCs from 8.5 to 10 ml fresh peripheral blood. Deletions cut 0 bases from V and 5 bases from J, with 9 bases between. From germline, CDR1 is SGDLS and CDR2 YYNGEE. The CDR3 loop spans 14 amino acids. The rearrangement uses TRBV9 and TRBJ2-1; D is unclear. Sequencing used blood. The receptor's source is a woman aged 18-29 years with Graves' hyperthyroidism that later progressed to Graves' ophthalmopathy. The CDR3 loop reads CASSVGGTDNEQFF. The CDR3, as DNA: TGTGCCAGCAGCGTAGGGGGTACCGACAATGAGCAGTTCTTC. Combining the CDR3 with reference TRBV9 and TRBJ2-1 gives the whole variable domain DSGVTQTPKHLITATGQRVTLRCSPRSGDLSVYWYQQSLDQGLQFLIQYYNGEERAKGNILERFSAQQFPDLHSELNLSSLELGDSALYFCASSVGGTDNEQFFGPGTRLTVL.